This T cell receptor beta chain stems from a study of beta chain features in type 1 diabetes. Findings and limits, study-wide: TCRB CDR3s from Type 1 diabetes patients were moderately but significantly shorter in all four CD4+ subsets. The naive, central memory and Treg TCRB repertoires looked more alike in patients than they did in healthy donors. Insertions at VDJ junctions were less frequent in type 1 diabetes patients. These patients also deleted more nucleotides at the same junctions.

This clone was counted only a few times. The antigen is undetermined. V was shortened by 1 base and J by 5 bases, with 14 bases between the two germline ends. Germline CDR1 and CDR2: LGHNT and FRNRAP. The CDR3 extends over 15 amino acids. Investigators reverse transcribed all isolated RNA, so they sequenced expressed TCRB transcripts. Sequencing used immunoSEQ multiplex PCR; TCRdb keeps in-frame clones, though not all of them. The sample shows 620,000 or so clones, about 16% of them seen only once. The chain carries TRBV12-5 and TRBJ2-5; TRBD1 might be the D (5 bases). Material for sequencing was naive CD4+ T cells from blood. The receptor was derived from a man younger than 30 in good health. For the CDR3, the DNA is TGTGCTAGTGGTTTGGGACAGTCCCCTCGGGAGACCCAGTACTTC. The encoded protein is CASGLGQSPRETQYF.